The 3 T cell receptor beta chains reported below all come from one sample, sequenced in a study of long-term antiretroviral therapy in people with HIV. The assay used was immunoSEQ (version v3.0), run at survey level. This table comes from immunoSEQ multiplex PCR, and its TCRdb copy is limited to in-frame clones, with some not included. Among approximately 35,000 clones, 94% were seen once, and the ten largest hold 3.5% to 4.5%. The source material was unsorted PBMCs, sampled around 5.4 years after starting antiretroviral therapy. Receptors were obtained from a woman in her forties or fifties with HIV.

The rearrangement joins TRBV6-1 to TRBJ2-5; D uncertain. The CDR3 length is 11 residues. Trimming shortened V by 2 bases and J by 2 bases, and 0 bases separated the two germline ends. Germline loops: CDR1 MNHNS, CDR2 SASEGT. This CDR3 reads CASSEQETQYF. The CDR3 region has the DNA TGTGCCAGCAGTGAACAAGAGACCCAGTACTTC.

The chain links TRBV19 to TRBJ2-7, with 9 bases identical to TRBD1. J gave up 5 bases and V 6 bases, and 5 bases lay outside the gene matches. CDR3 length equals 13 residues. Germline CDR1 and CDR2: LNHDA and SQIVND (reference sequence). CDR3 bases: TGTGCCAGTAGCCGATGGACAGGGGACGAGCAGTACTTC. Translation: CASSRWTGDEQYF.

V gene TRBV9 combines with J gene TRBJ1-6; the D gene is possibly TRBD1 (6 bases). CDR1 is SGDLS and CDR2 is YYNGEE in the germline V gene. Trimming pared 3 bases from V and 6 bases from J, leaving 16 bases between. The CDR3 totals 16 residues. CDR3: CASSDPPGARNSPLHF. The CDR3 nucleotides are TGTGCCAGCAGCGACCCCCCGGGGGCGCGTAATTCACCCCTCCACTTT.